Below are 8 T cell receptor beta chains sequenced from a single sample in a study of OX40 agonist ivuxolimab in advanced cancers. Using immunoSEQ multiplex PCR, the repertoire was profiled, and TCRdb retains in-frame clones only, with some absent. The table records around 46,000 clones, about 89% of them present only once. The starting material was CD4+ or CD8+ T cells sorted from blood, obtained in a trial of the OX40 agonist ivuxolimab. These receptors all come from an adult with an advanced solid tumor such as melanoma, head and neck, liver or kidney cancer.

This rearrangement joins TRBV28 to TRBJ2-1, with D possibly being TRBD1 or TRBD2 (5 bases each). The germline V gene encodes CDR1 MDHEN and CDR2 SYDVKM. V was pared by 1 base and J by 0 bases, with 16 bases between. CDR3 length: 18 residues. CDR3 protein: CASSLFPRDASSYNEQFF. The CDR3 nucleotides read TGTGCCAGCAGTTTATTCCCACGGGACGCAAGCTCCTACAATGAGCAGTTCTTC. Looking up the rest from reference TRBV28 and TRBJ2-1 gives the full variable domain: DVKVTQSSRYLVKRTGEKVFLECVQDMDHENMFWYRQDPGLGLRLIYFSYDVKMKEKGDIPEGYSVSREKKERFSLILESASTNQTSMYLCASSLFPRDASSYNEQFFGPGTRLTVL.

This clone was observed once. This chain joins TRBV5-5 and TRBJ1-1; D unclear. CDR1 SGHKS and CDR2 YYEKEE come from the germline V gene (reference sequence). The CDR3 covers 13 residues. Trimming pared 4 bases from V and 0 bases from J, leaving 7 bases between. CDR3 coding DNA: TGTGCCAGCAGCGGGCTTATGAACACTGAAGCTTTCTTT. The encoded protein is CASSGLMNTEAFF.

The chain recombines TRBV27 with TRBJ1-1; maybe TRBD1 (6 bases). Trimming took off 6 bases at V and 0 bases at J, with 20 bases between the two ends. CDR1 and CDR2 from the germline V gene are MNHEY and SMNVEV (reference sequence). The CDR3 is 17 amino acids. The CDR3 sequence: CASSFGGRMILNTEAFF. CDR3 in DNA: TGTGCCAGCAGCTTCGGGGGCAGAATGATTCTGAACACTGAAGCTTTCTTT.

The rearrangement joins TRBV19 to TRBJ1-5; no firm D call. This CDR3 is built from 13 residues. CDR1 and CDR2 from the germline V gene are LNHDA and SQIVND (reference sequence). V lost 1 base and J lost 7, with 8 bases in between. In DNA, the CDR3 is TGTGCCAGTAGTATAGCACTACAACAGCCCCAGCATTTT. This codes for CASSIALQQPQHF.

The chain uses TRBV7-9 and TRBJ1-2; TRBD1 might be the D (5 bases). CDR3 length equals 12 residues. The V end was cut by 4 bases, the J end by 8 bases, with 11 bases between. Germline V lookup: CDR1 SEHNR, CDR2 FQNEAQ (reference sequence). This CDR3 is CASSSQGRGYTF. In DNA form, the CDR3 reads TGTGCCAGCAGCTCCCAGGGTAGGGGCTACACCTTC.

The chain joins TRBV29-1 to TRBJ2-1; maybe TRBD2 (6 bases). Trimming took 2 bases from V and 1 from J, leaving 12 bases between them. Germline V CDR1 and CDR2: SQVTM, ANQGSEA. The CDR3 is 15 residues long. In DNA, the CDR3 is TGCAGCGTTGAACACGGGAGCGTATCCTACAATGAGCAGTTCTTC. Its protein product is CSVEHGSVSYNEQFF.

This clone has only a few counts. This chain joins TRBV5-6 and TRBJ1-2; TRBD1 agrees at 8 bases. This CDR3 comprises 14 residues. Germline CDR1 reads SGHDT; CDR2 reads YYEEEE. V was pared by 0 bases and J by 8 bases, with 6 bases of the junction left unmatched. DNA for the CDR3: TGTGCCAGCAGCTTGGGGTCAGGGGGCCTGGGCTACACCTTC. It codes for CASSLGSGGLGYTF. The whole variable domain, filled in from reference TRBV5-6 and TRBJ1-2, reads DAGVTQSPTHLIKTRGQQVTLRCSPKSGHDTVSWYQQALGQGPQFIFQYYEEEERQRGNFPDRFSGHQFPNYSSELNVNALLLGDSALYLCASSLGSGGLGYTFGSGTRLTVV.

V usage is TRBV27 and J usage is TRBJ2-7; TRBD2 matches 8 bases. The J segment lost 5 bases and the V segment lost 3 bases, leaving 3 bases of the junction unmatched. Germline V CDR1 and CDR2: MNHEY, SMNVEV (reference sequence). This CDR3 contains 13 residues. Here the CDR3 reads CASSLGTSHEQYF. CDR3 coding DNA: TGTGCCAGCAGTTTGGGGACTAGTCACGAGCAGTACTTC.